A single count supports the clone carrying this T cell receptor (beta chain). The antigen is undetermined. Some clones are missing from TCRdb's copy, which holds only in-frame ones; the method was immunoSEQ multiplex PCR. The sample yields tens of thousands of clones, roughly 72% seen once. Antigen-specific CD4+ T cells expanded by the ViraFEST assay with viral peptide pools were then sequenced. When about ten days of culture had elapsed, CD4+ T cells were isolated. Vaccinees lacked prior SARS-CoV-2 infection and tested negative for nucleocapsid antibodies. Germline values: CDR1 LNHDA, CDR2 SQIVND (reference sequence). The CDR3 length is 16 residues. Between the trimmed V and J ends, which lost 7 bases and 0 bases, there was a span of 17 bases. These data originate in a study of vaccination effects on CD4 cells after COVID-19. Findings and caveats of the study: Cross-reaction with common cold coronaviruses was seen in only 1 of 255 vaccine-induced clones from healthy vaccinees. Late post-vaccination, clones induced by infection and those induced by vaccine underwent marked clonal contraction.

The chain carries TRBV19 and TRBJ2-3; D unresolved. The TCR sequence derives from a human donor who received a COVID-19 vaccine. The input for sequencing was CD4+ T cells from PBMCs cultured with HCoV-OC43 spike peptides, taken before COVID-19 vaccination. The subset is: HCoV-OC43 spike overlapping peptide pool stimulation. The CDR3 nucleotides read TGTGCCAGTACCCGGAATCAGATTTTGAGCACAGATACGCAGTATTTT. Protein product: CASTRNQILSTDTQYF.